This T cell receptor (beta chain) was identified during a study of T cell responses to AZD1222 COVID-19 vaccine. Germline CDR1 is GTSNPN and CDR2 is SVGIG (reference sequence). The CDR3 covers 12 residues. V lost 6 bases, J lost 2 bases, and 8 bases lay in between. This table comes from immunoSEQ multiplex PCR, and its TCRdb copy is limited to in-frame clones, with some not included. This sample has about 140,000 clones, with 85% to 95% found just once. The table lists this clone with a few counts. Sequencing was performed on peripheral blood, taken on day 0 of MenACWY control vaccination. This clonotype was sampled from an adult in good health. The V call is TRBV30, the J call TRBJ2-1; possibly TRBD1 or TRBD2 for D (5 bases each). The DNA of the CDR3 is TGTGCCTGCGGGGCTACCTACAATGAGCAGTTCTTC. Protein product: CACGATYNEQFF.